What follows is one TCR beta chain and its context. This clone turned up a few times. No cognate antigen has been identified for it. No quality values exist for individual bases; no much larger clone is one base distant. The method behind the library was the immunoSEQ multiplex PCR assay. For the original study's pipeline: A clone was classified as neoantigen-specific if the clone expanded significantly in response to the relevant peptide and did not expand significantly in response to any other peptide tested. As stored in TCRdb, this immuneACCESS dataset retains in-frame rearrangements with V and J assigned. A fraction of the clones does not appear; measured against another copy, unresolved V genes explain less than half of the discrepancy, and the remainder lacks a known reason. V and J calls and clone size are those listed in that table; D and trimming were worked out from the DNA. For this sample the table gives approximately 9,800 clones, of which around 86% were detected only once. Together, the top ten hold approximately 20% of the sample.

The data were taken from a study of PD-1 blockade in mismatch repair-deficient tumors (dated by TCRdb to the late 2010s). Regarding the research as a whole: Between late 2013 and 2016, the trial enrolled approximately 90 consecutive patients with roughly eleven types of mismatch repair-deficient cancer, all of whom had received prior treatment and were progressing. Deep sequencing of TCR CDR3 regions was used to track tumor-associated T cell clones in peripheral blood of patients responding to PD-1 blockade.

Results the study describes overall, beyond this receptor: Three of seven peptides elicited clonal expansion, yielding approximately 140 unique blood TCRs, roughly 7 also found in tumor; all positive peptides derived from frameshift mutations. After pembrolizumab, tumor-resident clones, which were often undetectable in blood before treatment, expanded rapidly and then contracted, generally ahead of radiologic responses.

Interpreted using the paper, the time point label stands for: approximately 11-day in vitro stimulation with candidate neoantigen peptide 2. Mismatch repair deficiency in every enrolled patient was established by polymerase chain reaction or immunohistochemistry. TCR sequencing was performed for a few patients who responded to pembrolizumab therapy. Each of fewer than 10 ELISpot-reactive candidate neoantigen peptides was used in an approximately ten-day in vitro stimulation prior to TCR sequencing. A control culture with no peptide was handled in the same way and served as the baseline for calculating clone fold changes. The phase II trial prospectively evaluated PD-1 blockade with pembrolizumab in advanced mismatch repair-deficient cancers, independent of tissue of origin. V and J are truncated by 3 bases and 1 base respectively, leaving an intervening sequence of 10 bases. CDR1 and CDR2 (SGDLS, YYNGEE) derive from the germline V gene. The cysteine opens and the phenylalanine closes a CDR3 of 15 amino acids. The sequence is cut down to CDR3 DNA, 45 bases in frame from base 1.

This receptor was obtained from an adult with mismatch repair-deficient cancer. This specimen was cells cultured in vitro, taken from a patient treated with pembrolizumab. The receptor chain draws on TRBV9 and TRBJ2-2; perhaps TRBD2 is the D gene, with 6 bases matching. Here the CDR3 is given as CASSAPAGNTGELFF. The DNA sequence follows: TGTGCCAGCAGCGCCCCAGCGGGGAACACCGGGGAGCTGTTTTTT.